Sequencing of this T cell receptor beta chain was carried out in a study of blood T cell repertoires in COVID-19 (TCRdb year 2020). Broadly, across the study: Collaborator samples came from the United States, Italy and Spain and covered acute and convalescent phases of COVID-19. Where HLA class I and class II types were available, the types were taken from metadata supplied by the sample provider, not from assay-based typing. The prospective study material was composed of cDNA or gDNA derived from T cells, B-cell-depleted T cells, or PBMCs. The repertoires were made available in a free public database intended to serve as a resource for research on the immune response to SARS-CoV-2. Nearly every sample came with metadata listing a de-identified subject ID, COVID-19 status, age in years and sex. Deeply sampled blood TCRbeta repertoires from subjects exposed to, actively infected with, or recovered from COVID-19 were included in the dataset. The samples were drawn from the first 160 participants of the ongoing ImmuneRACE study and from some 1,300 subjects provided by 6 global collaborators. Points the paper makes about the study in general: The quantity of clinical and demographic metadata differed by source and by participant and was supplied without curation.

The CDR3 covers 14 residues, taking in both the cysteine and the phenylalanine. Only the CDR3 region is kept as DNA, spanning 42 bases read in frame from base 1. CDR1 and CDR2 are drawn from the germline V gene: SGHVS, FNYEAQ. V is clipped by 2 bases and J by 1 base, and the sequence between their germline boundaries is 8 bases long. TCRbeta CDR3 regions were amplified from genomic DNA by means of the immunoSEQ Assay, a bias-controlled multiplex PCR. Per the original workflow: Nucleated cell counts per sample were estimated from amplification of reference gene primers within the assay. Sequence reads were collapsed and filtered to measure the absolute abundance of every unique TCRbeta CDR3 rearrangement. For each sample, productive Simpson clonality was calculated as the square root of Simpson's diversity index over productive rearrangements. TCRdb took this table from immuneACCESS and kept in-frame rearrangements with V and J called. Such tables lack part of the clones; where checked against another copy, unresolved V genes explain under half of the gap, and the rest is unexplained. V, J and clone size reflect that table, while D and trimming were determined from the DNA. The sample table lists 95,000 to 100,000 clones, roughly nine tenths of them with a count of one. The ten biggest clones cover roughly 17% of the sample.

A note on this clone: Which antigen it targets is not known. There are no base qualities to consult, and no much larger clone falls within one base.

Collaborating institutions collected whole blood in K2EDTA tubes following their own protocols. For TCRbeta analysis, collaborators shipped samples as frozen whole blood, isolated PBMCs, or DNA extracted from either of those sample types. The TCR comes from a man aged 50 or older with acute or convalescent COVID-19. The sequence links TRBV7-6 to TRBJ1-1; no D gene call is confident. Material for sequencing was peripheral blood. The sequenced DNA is TGTGCCAGCAGCTTAAACCCAGAGAACACTGAAGCTTTCTTT. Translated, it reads CASSLNPENTEAFF.